This is a list of T cell receptor beta chains from one sample in a study of CD8 T cells in ankylosing spondylitis. TCRdb re-derived calls from the 5' RACE reads in MiXCR, one entry per CDR3 protein. The sample consists of 130,000 or so distinct CDR3 sequences, about an eighth of them appearing once. The material sequenced was blood, either unsorted or a sorted T cell fraction (not recorded which). Receptor source: a female donor with ankylosing spondylitis or in good health (not recorded which). CDR3s include the opening cysteine and the closing phenylalanine or tryptophan. The D gene is left open where the match is weak. Expanded clones are given a class, and other clones once, few, many or no size at all.

j_gene	v_gene	abundance	d_gene	CDR3aa	CDR3nt
TRBJ2-7	TRBV29-1	many	TRBD1	CSASRKGQGDEQYF	TGCAGCGCAAGCCGAAAGGGACAGGGCGACGAGCAGTACTTC
TRBJ2-7	TRBV7-9	-	TRBD2	CASSLGGTSGLHEQYF	TGTGCCAGCAGCTTAGGTGGGACTAGCGGGTTACACGAGCAGTACTTC
TRBJ2-3	TRBV5-5	-	TRBD2	CASSLGDYRATDTQYF	TGTGCCAGCAGCTTGGGGGACTACCGTGCGACGGATACGCAGTATTTT
TRBJ1-1	TRBV7-2	many	-	CASSLAFGRAFF	TGTGCCAGCAGCTTAGCTTTTGGTAGAGCTTTCTTT
TRBJ1-5	TRBV12-3/TRBV12-4	-	TRBD1	CASMKTGDGRPQHF	TGTGCCAGCATGAAGACAGGGGACGGCCGGCCCCAGCATTTT
TRBJ2-7	TRBV20-1	few	TRBD1	CSAPQGGDYEQYF	TGCAGTGCCCCACAGGGGGGAGACTACGAGCAGTACTTC
TRBJ1-1	TRBV20-1	-	-	CSARARGVNTEAFF	TGCAGTGCTAGAGCCCGGGGGGTGAACACTGAAGCTTTCTTT
TRBJ1-1	TRBV12-3/TRBV12-4	many	-	CASSLWVEGTEAFF	TGTGCCAGCAGTTTATGGGTTGAGGGCACTGAAGCTTTCTTT
TRBJ2-5	TRBV5-5	few	-	CASSSLQGSETQYF	TGTGCCAGCAGCTCACTACAGGGTTCGGAGACCCAGTACTTC
TRBJ1-3	TRBV19	many	-	CASNGGYENTIYF	TGTGCCAGTAACGGAGGCTATGAAAACACCATATATTTT
TRBJ1-2	TRBV20-1	many	-	CSASPGYGYTF	TGCAGTGCTTCGCCAGGGTACGGCTACACCTTC
TRBJ1-4	TRBV3-1	many	TRBD1	CASSPGQAGGEKLFF	TGTGCCAGCAGCCCTGGACAGGCTGGCGGGGAAAAACTGTTTTTT
TRBJ2-3	TRBV11-2	-	-	CASSLEARGTDTQYF	TGTGCCAGCAGCTTAGAAGCGCGGGGCACAGATACGCAGTATTTT